This section outlines one T cell receptor (beta chain) sequence together with its context. The antigen it binds to is not known. No quality values exist for individual bases; no much larger clone is one base distant. This specimen comes from a study of shared clonotypes between healthy human individuals (TCRdb year 2020). Looking at the study overall: The cohort included three men and a couple of women between 18 and 49 years of age. For each donor, CD4 naive and CD4 memory were each given three plates, CD8 naive was given two plates, and CD8 memory was given one plate. To estimate repertoire size and how much clonotype sharing occurs between individuals, the study deeply sequenced the blood TCR repertoires of about 5 healthy adults. To increase sequencing depth and limit assay-specific biases, different laboratories used diverse techniques to prepare libraries and sequence TCR repertoires. Per donor, leukapheresis produced somewhere between about 0.94 and 9 billion PBMCs.

Using the deep immunoSEQ assay, TCR CDR3 regions were amplified from genomic DNA by multiplex PCR. Extracted genomic DNA from each cell subset was spread evenly across all wells of several immunoSEQ 96-well plates, with each plate serving as a replicate. For sorted subsets, around 200 ng genomic DNA, equal to about 30,000 T cell genomes, was loaded into each replicate PCR. Purified libraries were quantified with a Qubit 3.0 fluorometer, sized on a Bioanalyzer 2100, and re-quantified with the KAPA Library Quantification kit. A separate single-read 150-cycle Illumina NextSeq 550 flow cell was used to sequence each immunoSEQ 96-well plate. The paper's data handling went like this. The immunoSEQ output contained only junctional sequences without quality scores, so filtering could not match that applied to full-length reads. Sequences were annotated with PyIR, a Python wrapper for IgBLAST v1.9, using IMGT germline references to assign V/J genes and CDR3. Reads were removed for weak V/J assignments (E-value above 1e-6), missing CDR3, stop codons, out-of-frame junctions, or ambiguous translated residues. V3J clonotypes were defined by identical inferred V gene, J gene, and CDR3 amino acid sequence. To compute the percentage overlap between repertoires, the number of shared unique clonotypes was divided by the size of the smaller repertoire. Three approaches were used to assess repertoire richness: RTK rarefaction, the Chao1 estimator, and Recon v2.1 estimates of unobserved clonotypes. Generation probabilities for all TCRbeta clonotypes obtained by the gDNA method from a handful of donors were computed using OLGA. Drawn from immuneACCESS, this table holds only the in-frame rearrangements with V and J called that TCRdb kept. Clones are partly lost; checked studies trace under half to an unresolved V gene and leave the rest unexplained. For V, J and clone size, that table is used; D and trimming come from the DNA. The sample table shows 2 million or so clones, and about 95% are seen once. Of the sample, about 0.13% falls within the top ten clones.

Clipping removes 6 bases from V and 4 bases from J, with 3 as the unmatched junction base count. Reading from cysteine to phenylalanine, the CDR3 counts 13 amino acids. The sequence is cut down to CDR3 DNA, 39 bases in frame from base 1. The germline V gene yields SGHDT for CDR1 and YYEEEE for CDR2. Healthy HIV-negative adults with no recently reported acute infections or vaccinations were included as donors. Only Caucasian adults living in Nashville, Tennessee, USA were represented among the donors. CD4+ T cells were enriched through magnetic negative selection, after which naive cells were positively selected on CD45RA and the remaining negative fraction served as the memory subset. Blood was collected by leukapheresis, and PBMCs were isolated by Ficoll-Histopaque density gradient centrifugation and then cryopreserved in liquid nitrogen vapor phase. Purity and quantity of every magnetically sorted T cell population were checked by analytical flow cytometry. Each sorted fraction had its genomic DNA isolated and then quantified by UV absorbance on a Nanodrop 2000c.

Overall results and qualifications from the work: Pairwise subsampling led to the expectation that sequencing depth would affect the degree of clonotype sharing among donors. Compared with non-shared clonotypes, the clonotypes found in all four sorted-subset donors had higher generation probabilities. Incomplete sequencing was indicated by rarefaction of sorted-subset datasets, despite the large sequencing depth. Naive subsets generally had larger estimated clonotype richness than memory subsets. The genetic and exposure-history diversity represented was limited by the small number of donors. When several donors were compared, the shared fraction of clonotypes was 5% to 6.5% for naive CD4, about 4% for naive CD8, 2% to 2.5% for memory CD4, and less than 0.5% for memory CD8. Sampling was limited to blood, and TCR repertoires in tissue likely differ from TCR repertoires in blood.

The receptor comes from a man aged 18 to 30 in good health. This chain is built from TRBV5-6 and TRBJ2-7, with 11 middle bases fitting TRBD1. Input material: naive CD4+ T cells sorted from blood. Interpreted using the paper, the cell subset or site label stands for: CD45RA+ positively selected. The CDR3 in this case is CASTWDRGYEQYF. The sequenced DNA is TGTGCCAGCACCTGGGACAGGGGGTACGAGCAGTACTTC.